This TCR beta chain comes out of a study of preoperative IRX-2 immunotherapy in early breast cancer. Per the germline V gene, CDR1 is SGHKS and CDR2 is YYEKEE (reference sequence). CDR3 length: 14 amino acids. Between the trimmed V and J ends, which lost 0 bases and 1 base, there was a span of 7 bases. Indicated treatment: preoperative locoregional IRX-2 cytokine immunotherapy. Preoperative locoregional IRX-2 cytokine immunotherapy was tested in the phase Ib source study. Repertoires were generated with immunoSEQ multiplex PCR, while TCRdb's copy carries only in-frame clones and drops some. Of about 23,000 clones in the sample, approximately 90% were seen once.

Source: tumor tissue, taken after IRX-2 immunotherapy. The gene calls are TRBV5-5 and TRBJ2-5; D is undetermined. This TCR was sampled from a human donor with breast cancer. The CDR3 is CASSLVGFQETQYF. CDR3 sequence (DNA): TGTGCCAGCAGCTTGGTAGGATTCCAAGAGACCCAGTACTTC.